A selection of T cell receptor beta chains follows, all from one sample in a study of CD8 T cells in Susac syndrome. TCRdb called the immunoSEQ multiplex PCR reads again in MiXCR, with one record for every CDR3 protein. The sample includes roughly 200,000 distinct CDR3 sequences, around 95% of them seen just once. The sequenced sample was CD8+ T cells from PBMCs. Receptors originate from a human donor with multiple sclerosis. The CDR3 runs from the conserved cysteine through the conserved F or W. Fields, in order: J gene, V gene, CDR3 protein.

J gene: TRBJ2-7; V gene: TRBV20-1; CDR3 protein: CSAREPAGTSYEQYF
J gene: TRBJ2-7; V gene: TRBV21-1; CDR3 protein: CASSNQNTYEQYF
J gene: TRBJ1-3; V gene: TRBV29-1; CDR3 protein: CSVEDRGVSGNTIYF
J gene: TRBJ2-1; V gene: TRBV25-1; CDR3 protein: CASSVTGGADYNEQFF
J gene: TRBJ2-1; V gene: TRBV15; CDR3 protein: CATSRDLGQGGDNEQFF
J gene: TRBJ2-7; V gene: TRBV20-1; CDR3 protein: CSASVGSEQYF
J gene: TRBJ2-5; V gene: TRBV9; CDR3 protein: CASGSGETQYF
J gene: TRBJ1-2; V gene: TRBV2; CDR3 protein: CASLTGGAGGYTF
J gene: TRBJ2-7; V gene: TRBV13; CDR3 protein: CASSLTGELAYEQYF
J gene: TRBJ1-1; V gene: TRBV11-1; CDR3 protein: CASSRDRLGTEAFF
J gene: TRBJ2-3; V gene: TRBV27; CDR3 protein: CASSPRQRWDTQYF
J gene: TRBJ2-7; V gene: TRBV7-9; CDR3 protein: CASSTNRVEQYF
J gene: TRBJ1-2; V gene: TRBV29-1; CDR3 protein: CSVEERQDGYTF
J gene: TRBJ2-3; V gene: TRBV20-1; CDR3 protein: CSARAGTSGGGPDTQYF
J gene: TRBJ2-7; V gene: TRBV28; CDR3 protein: CASSSGLAGNYEQYF
J gene: TRBJ2-1; V gene: TRBV30; CDR3 protein: CAWSDGTQFF
J gene: TRBJ2-7; V gene: TRBV5-1; CDR3 protein: CASSLGLAGVVTYEQYF
J gene: TRBJ2-1; V gene: TRBV5-6; CDR3 protein: CASSLGTDNEQFF
J gene: TRBJ2-1; V gene: TRBV13; CDR3 protein: CASSLEPGADEQFF
J gene: TRBJ2-3; V gene: TRBV12-3/TRBV12-4; CDR3 protein: CASITTDPGQGSPMSTDTQYF
J gene: TRBJ2-1; V gene: TRBV14; CDR3 protein: CASSRSQGAKNEQFF
J gene: TRBJ1-2; V gene: TRBV12-3/TRBV12-4; CDR3 protein: CASRTNRGLGHGYTF
J gene: TRBJ2-1; V gene: TRBV9; CDR3 protein: CASSSRVTGPVEYNEQFF
J gene: TRBJ2-3; V gene: TRBV4-2; CDR3 protein: CASSQEEVASGADTQYF
J gene: TRBJ2-5; V gene: TRBV9; CDR3 protein: CASSVAWGPPETQYF
J gene: TRBJ1-2; V gene: TRBV7-8; CDR3 protein: CASSSQSDYGYTF
J gene: TRBJ2-1; V gene: TRBV4-1; CDR3 protein: CASSQGSTHEQFF